These 10 T cell receptor beta chains share one sample of origin, sequenced in a study of cytomegalovirus exposure and HLA in healthy donors. Clones were read by immunoSEQ multiplex PCR, and TCRdb kept only the in-frame ones, dropping some. The table has around 80,000 clones, roughly 95% seen once. Sample: PBMCs. These receptors came from a woman aged 18 to 35 in good health and CMV-seronegative.

V gene TRBV6-1 combines with J gene TRBJ1-6, with D hard to call. V was trimmed by 4 bases and J by 0 bases, leaving 7 bases between them. Looked up from germline, CDR1 is MNHNS and CDR2 is SASEGT. CDR3 length: 15 amino acids. The CDR3 region has the DNA TGTGCCAGCAGTGTTACAAGCTCCTATAATTCACCCCTCCACTTT. Amino acids: CASSVTSSYNSPLHF.

This clone was counted a single time. The chain combines TRBV7-8 with TRBJ1-4; 8 bases line up with TRBD1. Germline trimming cut 2 bases from V and 0 bases from J; bases unmatched to any gene: 5. The CDR3 totals 17 residues. The germline gives CDR1 SGHVS, CDR2 FQNEAQ. CDR3 nucleotides: TGTGCCAGCAGCTTACGACAGGGGAGGGCAACTAATGAAAAACTGTTTTTT. This sequence encodes CASSLRQGRATNEKLFF.

CDR3 DNA: TGTGCCAGCAGCTTAGCGCAGGGCTGGCCCACTGAAGCTTTCTTT. Its protein is CASSLAQGWPTEAFF. The rearrangement links TRBV7-2 to TRBJ1-1; TRBD1 is a possible D gene (5 bases). The ends were cut back, 0 bases at V and 4 bases at J, with 12 bases in the middle. The length of the CDR3 is 15 residues. Germline V lookup: CDR1 SGHTA, CDR2 FQGNSA.

This chain joins TRBV6-5 and TRBJ2-7, with 7 bases lining up with TRBD2. This CDR3 comprises 15 residues. Germline CDR1 MNHEY, CDR2 SVGAGI. Germline trimming cut 4 bases from V and 6 bases from J; bases unmatched to any gene: 12. CDR3 sequence: CASSFQGLPRGEQYF. DNA for the CDR3: TGTGCCAGCAGTTTTCAGGGACTACCCCGAGGCGAGCAGTACTTC.

The chain carries TRBV9 and TRBJ1-3; D is unresolved. Germline CDR1 is SGDLS and CDR2 is YYNGEE. The CDR3 loop spans 12 amino acids. V dropped 7 bases and J dropped 2 bases, with 7 bases sitting between them. Written as DNA, the CDR3 is TGTGCCAGCGGGCGTACTGGAAACACCATATATTTT. This encodes CASGRTGNTIYF.

This chain links TRBV25-1 with TRBJ2-1; D is possibly TRBD2 (6 bases). Germline V gene data show CDR1 as MGHDK and CDR2 as SYGVNS. The CDR3 is made up of 13 amino acids. The V gene lost 6 bases and the J gene lost 7 bases, with 13 bases spanning the gap. Written as DNA, the CDR3 is TGTGCCAGCAGGCTCCCTGGGGGGAATGAGCAGTTCTTC. Protein sequence: CASRLPGGNEQFF.

V usage is TRBV7-2 and J usage is TRBJ2-3, with D tentatively TRBD2 (5 bases). The CDR3 totals 15 residues. The V end was cut by 1 base, the J end by 6 bases, with 14 bases between. Germline V gene sequence: CDR1 SGHTA, CDR2 FQGNSA. The CDR3 sequence: CASSLVRGLADTQYF. The CDR3 nucleotides read TGTGCCAGCAGCTTAGTGAGAGGGCTCGCCGATACGCAGTATTTT.

This clone came up a few times. V and J are TRBV28 and TRBJ2-7; the D gene is possibly TRBD2 (5 bases). The length of the CDR3 is 12 residues. The germline V gene encodes CDR1 MDHEN and CDR2 SYDVKM. Trimming cost V 0 bases and J 9 bases, with 9 bases left between them. The CDR3 DNA sequence: TGTGCCAGCAGTTTATGGCGGGCCGGGCAGTACTTC. Its translation is CASSLWRAGQYF.

The rearrangement joins TRBV4-1 to TRBJ1-5; D is possibly TRBD1 (5 bases). The CDR3 has 13 amino acids. Germline CDR1 MGHRA, CDR2 YSYEKL. The V gene lost 0 bases and the J gene lost 12 bases, with 12 bases spanning the gap. CDR3 DNA sequence: TGCGCCAGCAGCCAAGAGAGGAGGGGCCTCCAGCATTTT. Encoded protein: CASSQERRGLQHF.

A remark on this clone: A junction end diverges from the germline sequence, so it may reflect a read error. The rearrangement uses TRBV5-8 and TRBJ2-1; no clear D gene. Germline assignment: CDR1 SGHTS and CDR2 YDEGEE. This CDR3 is 13 amino acids long. Written as DNA, the CDR3 is TGTGCCAGCAGCTTGGTATCCCCACCCCTCCGCGTCTTC. It translates to CASSLVSPPLRVF.